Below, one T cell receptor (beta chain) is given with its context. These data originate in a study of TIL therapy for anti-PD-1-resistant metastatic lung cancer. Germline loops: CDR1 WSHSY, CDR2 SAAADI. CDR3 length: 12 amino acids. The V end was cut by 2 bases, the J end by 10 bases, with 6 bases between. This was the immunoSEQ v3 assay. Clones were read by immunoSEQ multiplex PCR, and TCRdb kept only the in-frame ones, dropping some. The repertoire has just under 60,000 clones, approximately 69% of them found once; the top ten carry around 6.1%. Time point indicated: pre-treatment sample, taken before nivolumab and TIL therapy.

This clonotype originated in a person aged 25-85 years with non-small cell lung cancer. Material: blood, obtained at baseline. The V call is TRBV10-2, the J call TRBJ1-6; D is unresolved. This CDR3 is CASSETHSPLHF. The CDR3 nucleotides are TGCGCCAGCAGTGAGACTCACTCACCCCTCCACTTT.